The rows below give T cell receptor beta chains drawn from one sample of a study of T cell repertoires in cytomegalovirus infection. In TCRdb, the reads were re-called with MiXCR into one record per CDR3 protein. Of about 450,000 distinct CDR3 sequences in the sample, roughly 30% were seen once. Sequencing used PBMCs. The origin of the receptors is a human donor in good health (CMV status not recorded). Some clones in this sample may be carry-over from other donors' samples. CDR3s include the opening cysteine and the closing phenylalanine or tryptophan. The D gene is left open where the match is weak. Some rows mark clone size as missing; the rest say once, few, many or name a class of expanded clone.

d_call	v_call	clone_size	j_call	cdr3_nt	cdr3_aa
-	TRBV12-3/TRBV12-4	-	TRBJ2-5	TGTGCCAGCAGAAGGTACCAAGAGACCCAGTACTTC	CASRRYQETQYF
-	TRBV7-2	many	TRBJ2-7	TGTGCCAGCAGCCCGAGGTCCGGGACATCTACCTACGAGCAGTACTTC	CASSPRSGTSTYEQYF
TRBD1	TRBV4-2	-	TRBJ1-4	TGTGCCAGCAGCCAAACCGGGACAGGGGGCAGAGCTAATGAAAAACTGTTTTTT	CASSQTGTGGRANEKLFF
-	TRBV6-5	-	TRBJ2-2	TGTGCCAGCAGTTCTCTAGACAGAAACACCGGGGAGCTGTTTTTT	CASSSLDRNTGELFF
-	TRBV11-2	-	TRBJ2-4	TGTGCCAGCAGCTTAAAAGGTGCCTTTCAGTACTTC	CASSLKGAFQYF
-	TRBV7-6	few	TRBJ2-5	TGTGCTAGCGCTCACCAACAAGAGACCCAGTACTTC	CASAHQQETQYF
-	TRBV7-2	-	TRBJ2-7	TGTGCCAGCAGCCTAGGTCCCGACTCGACCTACGAGCAGTACTTC	CASSLGPDSTYEQYF
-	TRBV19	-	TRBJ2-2	TGTGCCAGTCGTAAGGGGATGGGCCAGGGTCTTGACACCGGGGAGCTGTTTTTT	CASRKGMGQGLDTGELFF
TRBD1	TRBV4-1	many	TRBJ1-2	TGCGCCAGCAGCGAACCGGGACAGCGTGGCTACACCTTC	CASSEPGQRGYTF
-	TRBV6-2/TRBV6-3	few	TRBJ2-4	TGTGCCAGCAGTATCCCGGGAATTGGACAGCTAGCCAAAAACATTCAGTACTTC	CASSIPGIGQLAKNIQYF
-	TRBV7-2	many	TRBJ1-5	TGTGCCAGCAGCCGGACCGAGGGGCAGCCCCAGCATTTT	CASSRTEGQPQHF
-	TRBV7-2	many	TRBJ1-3	TGTGCCAGCAGCTTAGCGGGACTTAACTCTGGAAACACCATATATTTT	CASSLAGLNSGNTIYF
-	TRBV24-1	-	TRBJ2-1	TGTGCCACCAGTGATTTTGCCTCCCCGCAAGGGATCGGGCAGTTCTTC	CATSDFASPQGIGQFF
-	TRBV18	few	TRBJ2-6	TGTGCCAGCTCACCATACGGGGGCTCTGGGGCCAACGTCCTGACTTTC	CASSPYGGSGANVLTF
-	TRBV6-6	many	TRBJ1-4	TGTGCCAGCAGTTACCCAAGTGCAACTAATGAAAAACTGTTTTTT	CASSYPSATNEKLFF
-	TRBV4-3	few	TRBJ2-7	TGCGCCAGCAGCCGAACCTTGGGACCGAGGGAATTGCAGTACTTC	CASSRTLGPRELQYF
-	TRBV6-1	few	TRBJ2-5	TGTGCCAGCGCGGGCCCCGGAAGCTTAGAGACCCAGTACTTC	CASAGPGSLETQYF
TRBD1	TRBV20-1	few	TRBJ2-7	TGCAGTGCTAGAACCGGGACAGTCTACGAGCAGTACTTC	CSARTGTVYEQYF
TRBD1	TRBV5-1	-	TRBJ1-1	TGCGCCAGCAGCTTGGGACAGGGGAACTTGATGAACACTGAAGCTTTCTTT	CASSLGQGNLMNTEAFF
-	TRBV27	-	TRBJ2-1	TGTGCCAGCAGTTATACAGGGCGCGAACGGGATGAGCAGTTCTTC	CASSYTGRERDEQFF
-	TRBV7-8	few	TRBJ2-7	TGTGCCAGCAGCTTTGGAGACAGAGGCTACGAGCAGTACTTC	CASSFGDRGYEQYF
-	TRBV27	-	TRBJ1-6	TGTGCCAGCAGGTTCTGGGAGGGTAGCTCCTATAATTCACCCCTCCACTTT	CASRFWEGSSYNSPLHF
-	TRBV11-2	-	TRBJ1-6	TGTGCCAGCAGCTTAAATGGGGCCAGCCCAAATTCACCCCTACACTTT	CASSLNGASPNSPLHF
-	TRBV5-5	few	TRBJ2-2	-	CASSFWRRRSDTGELFF
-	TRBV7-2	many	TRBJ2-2	TGTGCCAGCAGCTTAGACAGGGTGTTTCCCGGGGAGCTGTTTTTT	CASSLDRVFPGELFF
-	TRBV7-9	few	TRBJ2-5	TGTGCCAGCAGCTCCCTATTGGAGACCCAGTACTTC	CASSSLLETQYF
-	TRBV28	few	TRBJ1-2	TGTGCCAGCAGTCCCCCCGGAGATCTAGTCTATGGCTACACCTTC	CASSPPGDLVYGYTF
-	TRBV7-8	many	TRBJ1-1	TGTGCCAGCAGCTTACCACGGGGAGGGGCACACACTGAAGCTTTCTTT	CASSLPRGGAHTEAFF
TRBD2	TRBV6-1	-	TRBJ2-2	TGTGCCAGCAGCCCCGGACTAGCGGGGGGGCCCTGGAACACCGGGGAGCTGTTTTTT	CASSPGLAGGPWNTGELFF
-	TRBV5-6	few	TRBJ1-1	TGTGCCAGCAGCTTGACGCAGGGTACTTGGGCTGAAGCTTTCTTT	CASSLTQGTWAEAFF
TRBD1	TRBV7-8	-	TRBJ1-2	TGTGCCAGCAGTCACACCGGGACAGATGCCGACACCTTC	CASSHTGTDADTF
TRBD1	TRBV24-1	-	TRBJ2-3	TGTGCCACCAGTGAGGCCGGGACAGGGCCCACAGATACGCAGTATTTT	CATSEAGTGPTDTQYF
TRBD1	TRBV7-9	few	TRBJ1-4	TGTGCCAGCAGCTCCATGACAGGGGAAAAACTGTTTTTT	CASSSMTGEKLFF
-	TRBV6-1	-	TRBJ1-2	TGTGCCAGCAGTGAAGCGGGGGGCCATGGCTACACCTTC	CASSEAGGHGYTF
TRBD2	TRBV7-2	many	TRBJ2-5	TGTGCCAGCAGCAAGACTAGCGGGGGGGCTGAGACCCAGTACTTC	CASSKTSGGAETQYF
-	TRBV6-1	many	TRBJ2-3	TGTGCCAGCAGTGAAGATCAGGTTACGCAGTATTTT	CASSEDQVTQYF
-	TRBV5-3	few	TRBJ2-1	TGTGCCAGCAGCCCTGGACGAGAAGGTGAGCAGTTCTTC	CASSPGREGEQFF
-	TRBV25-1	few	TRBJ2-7	TGTGCCAGCAGTGACGGGTGGGGCGAGCAGTACTTC	CASSDGWGEQYF
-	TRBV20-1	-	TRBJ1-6	TGCAGTGCTCCTCGTCGGGACGGTTGGATTCTGGCCCTCCACTTT	CSAPRRDGWILALHF
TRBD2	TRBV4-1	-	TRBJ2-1	TGCGCCAGCAGCCAGACACTAGCGGGGGGGCGTAATGAGCAGTTCTTC	CASSQTLAGGRNEQFF
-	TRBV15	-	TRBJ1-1	TGTGCCACCAGCAGAGAGGCCTGGAACACTGAAGCTTTCTTT	CATSREAWNTEAFF
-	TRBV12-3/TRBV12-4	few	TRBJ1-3	TGTGCCAGCAGTCGATGGGGTGGGGACACCATATATTTT	CASSRWGGDTIYF
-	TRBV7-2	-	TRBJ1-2	TGTGCCAGCACCCTTTCGCCCGGTTTCTATGGCTACACCTTC	CASTLSPGFYGYTF
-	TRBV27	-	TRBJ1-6	TGTGCCAGCAGCCCCCCCCAGACGGGTAATTCACCCCTCCACTTT	CASSPPQTGNSPLHF
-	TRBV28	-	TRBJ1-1	TGTGCAAGCCTCGGGGGGGGCGTTCAATCTTTCTTT	CASLGGGVQSFF
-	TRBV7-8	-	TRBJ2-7	TGTGCCAGCAGCTCAGGGGGGGGCGGGGCGACCTACGAGAAGTACTTC	CASSSGGGGATYEKYF
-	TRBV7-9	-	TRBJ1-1	TGTGCCAGCAGCTTAGTCGGGGCGGTGAACACTGAAGCTTTCTTT	CASSLVGAVNTEAFF